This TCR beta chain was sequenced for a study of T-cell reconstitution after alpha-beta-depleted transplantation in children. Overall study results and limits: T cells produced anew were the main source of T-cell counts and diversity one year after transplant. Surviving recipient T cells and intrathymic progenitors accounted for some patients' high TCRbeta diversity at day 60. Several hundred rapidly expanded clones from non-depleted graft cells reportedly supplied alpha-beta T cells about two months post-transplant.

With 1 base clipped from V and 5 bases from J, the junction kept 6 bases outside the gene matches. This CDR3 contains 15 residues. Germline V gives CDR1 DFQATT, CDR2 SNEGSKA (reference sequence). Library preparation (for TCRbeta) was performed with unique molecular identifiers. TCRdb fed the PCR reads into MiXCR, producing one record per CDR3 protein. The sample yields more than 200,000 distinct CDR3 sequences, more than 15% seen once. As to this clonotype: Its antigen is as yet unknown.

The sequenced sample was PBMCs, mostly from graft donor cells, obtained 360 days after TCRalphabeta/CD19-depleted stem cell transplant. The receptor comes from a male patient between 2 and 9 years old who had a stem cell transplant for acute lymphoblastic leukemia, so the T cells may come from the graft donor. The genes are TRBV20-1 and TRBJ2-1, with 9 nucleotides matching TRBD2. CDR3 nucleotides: TGCAGTGCTAGAGGTCTAGCGGGAACGGACAATGAGCAGTTCTTC. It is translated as CSARGLAGTDNEQFF.